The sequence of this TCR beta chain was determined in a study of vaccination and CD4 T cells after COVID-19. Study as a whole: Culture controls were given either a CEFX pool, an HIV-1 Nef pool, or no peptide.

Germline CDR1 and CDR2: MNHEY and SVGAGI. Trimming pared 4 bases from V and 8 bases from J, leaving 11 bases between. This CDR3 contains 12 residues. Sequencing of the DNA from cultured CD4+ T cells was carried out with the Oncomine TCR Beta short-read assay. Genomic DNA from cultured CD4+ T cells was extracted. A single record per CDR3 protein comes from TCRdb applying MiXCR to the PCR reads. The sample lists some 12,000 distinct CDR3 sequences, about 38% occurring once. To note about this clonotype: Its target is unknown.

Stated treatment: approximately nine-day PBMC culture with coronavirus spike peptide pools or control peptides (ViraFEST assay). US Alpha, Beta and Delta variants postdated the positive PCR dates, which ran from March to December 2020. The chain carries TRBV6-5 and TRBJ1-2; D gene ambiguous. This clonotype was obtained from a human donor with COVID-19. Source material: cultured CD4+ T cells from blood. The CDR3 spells CASSSWGDGYTF. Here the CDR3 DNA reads TGTGCCAGCAGTTCGTGGGGAGACGGCTACACCTTC.